This T cell receptor beta chain came from a study of T cells in Graves' hyperthyroidism and ophthalmopathy. Regarding the study as a whole: Stable hyperthyroidism and ophthalmopathy were separated using 13 V-J signatures.

As regards this clonotype: Its antigen is unknown.

The study left out patients who had uncontrolled infection, other autoimmune disease, pregnancy or lactation. Amplification targeted TCR beta CDR3 regions from RNA transcripts. HTBI primers were employed in a first-round RT-PCR of the TCR CDR3. TCRdb processed the multiplex PCR reads anew with MiXCR; each CDR3 protein has one entry. The sample holds 550,000 to 700,000 distinct CDR3 sequences, about half seen once. The sequencing input was peripheral blood or thyroid tissue (not recorded which). The source of this sequence is an adult woman with Graves' disease, either hyperthyroidism or ophthalmopathy (not recorded which).

DNA of the CDR3: TGTGCCAGCAGCTTACCAGACATGGATGGCTACACCTTC. It yields the protein CASSLPDMDGYTF. The V call is TRBV7-2, the J call TRBJ1-2, with unresolved D. The CDR3 length is 13 residues. Trimming cost V 2 bases and J 6 bases, with 10 bases left between them. The germline V gene encodes CDR1 SGHTA and CDR2 FQGNSA.